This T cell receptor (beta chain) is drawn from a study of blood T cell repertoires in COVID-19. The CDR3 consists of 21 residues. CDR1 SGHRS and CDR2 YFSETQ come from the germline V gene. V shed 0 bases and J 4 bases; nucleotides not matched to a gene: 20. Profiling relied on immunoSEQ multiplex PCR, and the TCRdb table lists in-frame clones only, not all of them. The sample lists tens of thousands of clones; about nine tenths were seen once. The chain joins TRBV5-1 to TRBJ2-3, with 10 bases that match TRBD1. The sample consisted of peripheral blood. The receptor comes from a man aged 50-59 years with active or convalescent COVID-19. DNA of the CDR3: TGCGCCAGCAGCTTGGGCGGGTCGGGACAGGGGTTCCTAGCGGACCCAGATACGCAGTATTTT. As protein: CASSLGGSGQGFLADPDTQYF.